The table lists the clone carrying this T cell receptor (beta chain) with many counts. These data come from a study of identical twins. Each donor (without exception) was a healthy Caucasian. V lost 6 bases and J lost 4; bases outside the gene matches: 7. This CDR3 contains 15 residues. Per the germline V gene, CDR1 is MNHEY and CDR2 is SMNVEV (reference sequence). Each CDR3 protein is one row after TCRdb ran MiXCR on the 5' RACE reads. The table has 250,000 or so distinct CDR3 sequences, 6.5% to 9.5% seen once. This sample also appeared in a second study, on yellow fever vaccine responses in identical twins.

This clonotype originated in a woman between 18 and 30 years old in good health. The sample taken for sequencing was CD8+ T cells sorted from blood. This rearrangement joins TRBV27 to TRBJ2-7; 12 bases are shared with TRBD2. CDR3 in DNA: TGTGCCAGCAGGAGACTAGCGGGAGAGTTTTACGAGCAGTACTTC. Its translation: CASRRLAGEFYEQYF.